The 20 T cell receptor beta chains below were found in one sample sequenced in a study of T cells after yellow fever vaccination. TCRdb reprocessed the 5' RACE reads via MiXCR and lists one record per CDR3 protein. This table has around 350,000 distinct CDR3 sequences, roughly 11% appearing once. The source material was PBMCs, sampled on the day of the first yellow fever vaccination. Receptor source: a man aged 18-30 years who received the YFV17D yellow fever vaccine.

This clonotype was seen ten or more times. The CDR3 loop reads CSVATGLNQPQHF. CDR3 in DNA: TGCAGCGTGGCAACAGGGTTAAATCAGCCCCAGCATTTT. The chain combines TRBV29-1 with TRBJ1-5; the D gene is possibly TRBD1 (6 bases). The V and J ends lost 6 bases and 4 bases respectively, with 13 bases between them. CDR1 is SQVTM, CDR2 ANQGSEA, per germline. The CDR3 has 13 amino acids.

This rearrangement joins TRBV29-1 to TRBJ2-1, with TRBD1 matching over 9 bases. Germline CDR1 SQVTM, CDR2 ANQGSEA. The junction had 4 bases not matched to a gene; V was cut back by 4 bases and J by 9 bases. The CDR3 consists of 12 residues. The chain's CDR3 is CSVVGTGFEQFF. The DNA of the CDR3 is TGCAGCGTTGTTGGGACAGGGTTTGAGCAGTTCTTC.

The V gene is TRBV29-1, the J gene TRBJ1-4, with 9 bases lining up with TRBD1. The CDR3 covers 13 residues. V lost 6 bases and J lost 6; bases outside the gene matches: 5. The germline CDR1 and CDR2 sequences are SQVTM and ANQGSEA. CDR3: CSVGTGYDEKLFF. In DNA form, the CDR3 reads TGCAGCGTCGGGACAGGGTATGATGAAAAACTGTTTTTT.

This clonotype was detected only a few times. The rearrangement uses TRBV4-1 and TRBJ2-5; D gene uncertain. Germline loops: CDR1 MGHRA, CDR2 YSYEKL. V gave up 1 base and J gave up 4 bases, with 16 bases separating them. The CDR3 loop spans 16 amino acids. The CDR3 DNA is TGCGCCAGCAGCCAAGGATTTGCCCCGTCGGCAGAGACCCAGTACTTC. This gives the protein CASSQGFAPSAETQYF.

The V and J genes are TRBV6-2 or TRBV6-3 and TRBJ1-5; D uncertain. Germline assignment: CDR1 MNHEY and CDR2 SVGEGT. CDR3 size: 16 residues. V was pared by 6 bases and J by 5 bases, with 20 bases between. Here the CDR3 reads CASSRRVKAGDQPQHF. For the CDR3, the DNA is TGTGCCAGCAGCCGACGCGTGAAGGCCGGGGATCAGCCCCAGCATTTT.

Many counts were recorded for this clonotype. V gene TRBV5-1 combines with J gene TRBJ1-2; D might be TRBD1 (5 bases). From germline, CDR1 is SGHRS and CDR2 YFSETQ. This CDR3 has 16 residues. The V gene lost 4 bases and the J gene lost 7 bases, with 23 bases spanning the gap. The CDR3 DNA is TGCGCCAGCAGCCGGGGAGACCGCGACAGAGCCGGTGGCTACACCTTC. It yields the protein CASSRGDRDRAGGYTF.

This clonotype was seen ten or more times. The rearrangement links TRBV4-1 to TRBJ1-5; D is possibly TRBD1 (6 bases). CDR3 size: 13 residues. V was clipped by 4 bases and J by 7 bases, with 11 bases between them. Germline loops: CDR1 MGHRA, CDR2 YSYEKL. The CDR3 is CASSLGRGQPQHF. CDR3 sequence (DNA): TGCGCCAGCAGCCTGGGGAGGGGGCAGCCCCAGCATTTT.

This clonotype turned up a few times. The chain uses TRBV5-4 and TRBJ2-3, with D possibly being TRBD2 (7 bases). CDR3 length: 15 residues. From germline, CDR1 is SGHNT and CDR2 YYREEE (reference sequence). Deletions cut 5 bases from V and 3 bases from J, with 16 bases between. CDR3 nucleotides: TGTGCCAGCAGAATAAGGGGGGGCAGTACAGATACGCAGTATTTT. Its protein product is CASRIRGGSTDTQYF.

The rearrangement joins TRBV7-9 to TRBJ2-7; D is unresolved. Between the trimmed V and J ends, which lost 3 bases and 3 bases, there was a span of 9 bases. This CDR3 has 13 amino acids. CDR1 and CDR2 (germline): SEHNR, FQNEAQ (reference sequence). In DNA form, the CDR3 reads TGTGCCAGCAGCTTCGGACGGATCTACGAGCAGTACGTC. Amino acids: CASSFGRIYEQYV.

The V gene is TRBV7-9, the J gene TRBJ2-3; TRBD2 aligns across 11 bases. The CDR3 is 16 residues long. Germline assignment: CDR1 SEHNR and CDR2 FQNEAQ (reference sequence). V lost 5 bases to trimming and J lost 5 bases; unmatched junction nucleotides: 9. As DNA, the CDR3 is TGTGCCAGCAGCCCAGATAGCGGGGGGGCACAAGATACGCAGTATTTT. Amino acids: CASSPDSGGAQDTQYF. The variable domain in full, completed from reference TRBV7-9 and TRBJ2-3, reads DTGVSQNPRHKITKRGQNVTFRCDPISEHNRLYWYRQTLGQGPEFLTYFQNEAQLEKSRLLSDRFSAERPKGSFSTLEIQRTEQGDSAMYLCASSPDSGGAQDTQYFGPGTRLTVL.

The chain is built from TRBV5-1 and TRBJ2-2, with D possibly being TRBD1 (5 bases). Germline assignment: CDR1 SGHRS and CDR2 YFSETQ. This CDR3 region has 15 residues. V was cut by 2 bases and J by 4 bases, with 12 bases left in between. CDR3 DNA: TGCGCCAGCAGCTTTTACAGGCCCCCCACCGGGGAGCTGTTTTTT. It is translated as CASSFYRPPTGELFF.

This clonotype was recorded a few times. The CDR3 loop reads CASSQDGRETQYF. In DNA form, the CDR3 reads TGTGCCAGCAGCCAAGACGGACGGGAGACCCAGTACTTC. The gene calls are TRBV4-2 and TRBJ2-5, with no clear D. Trimming took 0 bases from V and 5 from J, leaving 7 bases between them. This CDR3 is built from 13 residues. Germline CDR1 is LGHNA and CDR2 is YNFKEQ.

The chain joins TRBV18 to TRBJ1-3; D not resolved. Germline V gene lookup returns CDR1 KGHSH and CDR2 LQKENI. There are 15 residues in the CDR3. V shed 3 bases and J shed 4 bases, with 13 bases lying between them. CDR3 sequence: CASSPLPESGNTIYF. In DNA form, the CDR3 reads TGTGCCAGCTCACCGCTCCCGGAATCCGGAAACACCATATATTTT.

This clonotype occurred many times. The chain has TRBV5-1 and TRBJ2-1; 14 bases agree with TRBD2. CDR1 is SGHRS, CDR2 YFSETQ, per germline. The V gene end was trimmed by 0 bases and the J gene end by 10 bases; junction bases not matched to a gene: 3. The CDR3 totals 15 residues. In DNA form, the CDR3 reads TGCGCCAGCAGCTTGGGACTAGCGGGGGGGCCCGAGCAGTTCTTC. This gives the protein CASSLGLAGGPEQFF.

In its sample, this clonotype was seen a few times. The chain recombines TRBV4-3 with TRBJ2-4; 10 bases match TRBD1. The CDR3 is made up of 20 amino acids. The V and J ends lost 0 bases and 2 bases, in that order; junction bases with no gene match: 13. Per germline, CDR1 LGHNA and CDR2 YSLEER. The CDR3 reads CASSQEKDRDRGNSKNIQYF. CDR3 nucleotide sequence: TGCGCCAGCAGCCAAGAAAAGGACCGGGACAGGGGCAATTCCAAAAACATTCAGTACTTC.

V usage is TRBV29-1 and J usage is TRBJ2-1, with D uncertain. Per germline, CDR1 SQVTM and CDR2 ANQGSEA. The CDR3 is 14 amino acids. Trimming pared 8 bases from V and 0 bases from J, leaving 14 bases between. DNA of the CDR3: TGCAGCTCTCGGCGGTGGGGCTCCTACAATGAGCAGTTCTTC. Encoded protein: CSSRRWGSYNEQFF.

The CDR3 coding sequence is TGTGCCAGCAGCCAGGGAGTCGAGGCTGGCTACACCTTC. It codes for CASSQGVEAGYTF. This chain joins TRBV5-4 and TRBJ1-2; perhaps TRBD1 as D (5 bases). V was pared by 4 bases and J by 7 bases, with 14 bases between. The CDR3 totals 13 residues. The germline gives CDR1 SGHNT, CDR2 YYREEE (reference sequence).

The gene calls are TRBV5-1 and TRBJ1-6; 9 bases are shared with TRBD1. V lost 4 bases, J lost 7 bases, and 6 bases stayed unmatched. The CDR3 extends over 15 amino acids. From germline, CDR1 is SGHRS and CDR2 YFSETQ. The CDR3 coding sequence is TGCGCCAGCAGCGGCGAACAGGGGGCGAATTCACCCCTCCACTTT. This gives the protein CASSGEQGANSPLHF.

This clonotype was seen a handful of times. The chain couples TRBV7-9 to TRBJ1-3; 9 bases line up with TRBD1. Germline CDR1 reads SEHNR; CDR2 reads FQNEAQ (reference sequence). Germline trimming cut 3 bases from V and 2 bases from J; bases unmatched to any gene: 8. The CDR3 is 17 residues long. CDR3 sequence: CASSFPGQGFAGNTIYF. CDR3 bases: TGTGCCAGCAGCTTCCCGGGACAGGGTTTCGCTGGAAACACCATATATTTT.

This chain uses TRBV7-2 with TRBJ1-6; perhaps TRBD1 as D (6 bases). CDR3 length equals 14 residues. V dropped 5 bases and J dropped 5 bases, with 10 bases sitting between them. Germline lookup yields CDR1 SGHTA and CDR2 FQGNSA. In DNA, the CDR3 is TGTGCCAGCAGCGTACAGGGTGATAATTCACCCCTCCACTTT. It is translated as CASSVQGDNSPLHF.